Listed here is a single T cell receptor (beta chain). Its antigen remains unknown. The multiple sclerosis controls consisted of treatment-naive patients with relapsing-remitting disease, either stable or active. The CDR3 is 15 amino acids. CDR1 and CDR2 (germline): SQVTM, ANQGSEA. Germline trimming cut 1 base from V and 3 bases from J; bases unmatched to any gene: 7. This sample is part of a study of CD8 T cells in Susac syndrome. Overall study findings and caveats: An acknowledgment was made by the study that its TCR sequencing and HLA analysis involved relatively few individuals.

RNA, at about 0.45 to 1 ug, was reverse transcribed with random hexamers. The TCR beta CDR3 was amplified by immunoSEQ multiplex PCR across 54 Vbeta, 13 Jbeta. MiXCR was run by TCRdb on the immunoSEQ multiplex PCR reads, yielding one entry per CDR3 protein. Of about 430,000 distinct CDR3 sequences listed, 75% to 90% are singletons. This sequence joins TRBV29-1 and TRBJ2-7; TRBD1 agrees at 9 bases. The sample consisted of CD8+ T cells from PBMCs. The sequence was obtained from a human donor with multiple sclerosis. CDR3 sequence: CSVEGGADRGYEQYF. CDR3 DNA sequence: TGCAGCGTTGAAGGCGGCGCGGACAGGGGCTACGAGCAGTACTTC.